The present TCR beta chain was sequenced within a study of T cells in Graves' hyperthyroidism and ophthalmopathy. Study in general: Peripheral blood sampling occurred at initial diagnosis, before any treatment.

About this clonotype itself: This may be a read error: a much more frequent sequence differs by one nucleotide.

Amplification yielded TCR beta CDR3 regions, with RNA transcripts as the source. When the TCR CDR3 underwent first-round RT-PCR, the HTBI primer set was used. MiXCR, run by TCRdb on the multiplex PCR reads, gives a single entry per CDR3 protein. This sample has 300,000 or so distinct CDR3 sequences, with about 15% found just once. CDR1 and CDR2 from the germline V gene are DFQATT and SNEGSKA (reference sequence). The V end lost 5 bases, the J end lost 6 bases, and 17 bases lay between the germline ends. The CDR3 is 13 amino acids. The sequence derives from a man younger than 40 with Graves' hyperthyroidism. The material sequenced was blood. This chain joins TRBV20-1 and TRBJ2-7, with D perhaps matching TRBD2 (6 bases). The CDR3 reads CSAGVPVGGEQYF. CDR3 DNA sequence: TGCAGTGCTGGAGTCCCCGTGGGAGGCGAGCAGTACTTC.